This TCR beta chain derives from a study of blood T cell repertoires in COVID-19. This clone was counted a single time. In assigning cohorts, the study relied on participant-reported clinical history. CDR1 and CDR2 (germline): SGHTA, FQGNSA. V was shortened by 6 bases and J by 3 bases, with 12 bases between the two germline ends. The CDR3 spans 13 residues. The assay was immunoSEQ multiplex PCR, and TCRdb's table has in-frame clones only and misses some. The table lists under 150,000 clones, approximately 80% of them singletons. The V call is TRBV7-2, the J call TRBJ2-7; D is perhaps TRBD2 (5 bases). Source material: PBMCs or T cells enriched from blood (not recorded which). This sequence originates from a middle-aged man in a cohort exposed to, infected with or recovered from COVID-19 (not recorded which). The CDR3 reads CASSTTAGYEQYF. CDR3 nucleotide sequence: TGTGCCAGCAGTACAACGGCGGGCTACGAGCAGTACTTC. Based on the CDR3 plus reference TRBV7-2 and TRBJ2-7, the full variable domain is GAGVSQSPSNKVTEKGKDVELRCDPISGHTALYWYRQSLGQGLEFLIYFQGNSAPDKSGLPSDRFSAERTGGSVSTLTIQRTQQEDSAVYLCASSTTAGYEQYFGPGTRLTVT.